This T cell receptor (beta chain) comes out of a study of blood T cell repertoires in COVID-19. Study context: Sources were T cells, B-cell-depleted T cells, or PBMCs; the material itself was cDNA or gDNA.

The table lists this clone with a few counts. The V gene lost 6 bases and the J gene lost 4 bases, with 15 bases spanning the gap. The germline gives CDR1 SGHDN, CDR2 FVKESK. CDR3 length: 14 amino acids. Clones were read by immunoSEQ multiplex PCR, and TCRdb kept only the in-frame ones, dropping some. In the table there are 90,000 to 120,000 clones, 88% of which are singletons. The chain combines TRBV14 with TRBJ1-1; a possible D gene is TRBD1 (6 bases). Specimen: peripheral blood. This clonotype was obtained from a woman aged 55-70 years with acute or convalescent COVID-19. CDR3 DNA: TGTGCCAGCAGGCGGACAGCTGTCGCCACTGAAGCTTTCTTT. Translation gives CASRRTAVATEAFF.